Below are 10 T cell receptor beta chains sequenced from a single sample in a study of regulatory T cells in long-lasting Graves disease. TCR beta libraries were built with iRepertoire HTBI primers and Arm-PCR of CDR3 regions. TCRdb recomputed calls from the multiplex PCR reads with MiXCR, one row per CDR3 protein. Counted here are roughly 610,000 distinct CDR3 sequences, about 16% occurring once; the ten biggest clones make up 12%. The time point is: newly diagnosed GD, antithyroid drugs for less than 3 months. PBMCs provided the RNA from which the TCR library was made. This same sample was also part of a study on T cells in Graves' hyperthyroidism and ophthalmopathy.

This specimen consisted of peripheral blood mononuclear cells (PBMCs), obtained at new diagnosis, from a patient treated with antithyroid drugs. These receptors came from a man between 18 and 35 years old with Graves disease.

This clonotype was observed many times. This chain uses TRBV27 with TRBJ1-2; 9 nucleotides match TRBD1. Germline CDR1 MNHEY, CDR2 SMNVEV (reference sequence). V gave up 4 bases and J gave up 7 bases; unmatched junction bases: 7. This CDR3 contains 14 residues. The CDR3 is CASSSDRGGIGYTF. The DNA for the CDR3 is TGTGCCAGCAGTTCCGACAGGGGGGGAATTGGCTACACCTTC.

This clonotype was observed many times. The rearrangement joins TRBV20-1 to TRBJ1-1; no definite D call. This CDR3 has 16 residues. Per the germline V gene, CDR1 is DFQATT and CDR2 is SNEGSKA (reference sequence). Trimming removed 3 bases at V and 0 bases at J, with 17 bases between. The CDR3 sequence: CSASPHIGVVNTEAFF. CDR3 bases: TGCAGTGCTAGCCCCCACATTGGGGTTGTGAACACTGAAGCTTTCTTT.

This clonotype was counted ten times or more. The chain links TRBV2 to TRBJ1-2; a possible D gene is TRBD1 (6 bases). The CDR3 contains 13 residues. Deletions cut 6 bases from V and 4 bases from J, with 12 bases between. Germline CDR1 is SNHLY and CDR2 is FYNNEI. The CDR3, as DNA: TGTGCCAGCAGCCAGGGACATCCCTATGGCTACACCTTC. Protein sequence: CASSQGHPYGYTF.

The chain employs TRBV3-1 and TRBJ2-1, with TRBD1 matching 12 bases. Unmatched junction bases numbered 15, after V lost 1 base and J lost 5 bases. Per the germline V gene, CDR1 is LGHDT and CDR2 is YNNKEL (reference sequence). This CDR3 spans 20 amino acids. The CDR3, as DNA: TGTGCCAGCAGCCAAGTACCGGGACAGGGGGCGCTTGGAGTCCACAATGAGCAGTTCTTC. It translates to CASSQVPGQGALGVHNEQFF.

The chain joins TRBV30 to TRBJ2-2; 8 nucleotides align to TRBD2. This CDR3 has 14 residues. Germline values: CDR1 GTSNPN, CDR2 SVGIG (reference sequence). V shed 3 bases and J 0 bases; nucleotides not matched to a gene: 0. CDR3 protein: CAWRLAANTGELFF. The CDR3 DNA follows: TGTGCCTGGAGACTAGCGGCGAACACCGGGGAGCTGTTTTTT.

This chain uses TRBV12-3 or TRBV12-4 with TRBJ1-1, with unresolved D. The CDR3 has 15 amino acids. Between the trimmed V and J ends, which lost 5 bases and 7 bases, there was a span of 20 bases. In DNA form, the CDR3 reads TGTGCCAGCAGTCCATCACACGGGCGGGCTGATGAAGCTTTCTTT. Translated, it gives CASSPSHGRADEAFF.

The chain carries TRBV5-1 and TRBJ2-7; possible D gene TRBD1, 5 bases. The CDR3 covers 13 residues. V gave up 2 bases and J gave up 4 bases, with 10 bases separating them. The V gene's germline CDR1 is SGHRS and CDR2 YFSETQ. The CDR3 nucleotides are TGCGCCAGCAGCTTTCAGGGTGGTTACGAGCAGTACTTC. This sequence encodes CASSFQGGYEQYF.

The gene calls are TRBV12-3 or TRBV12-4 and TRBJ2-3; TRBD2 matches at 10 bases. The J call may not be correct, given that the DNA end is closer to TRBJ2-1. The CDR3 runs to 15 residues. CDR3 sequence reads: CASRTGASGSWEQFF. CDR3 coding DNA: TGTGCCAGCAGGACAGGGGCTAGCGGGAGTTGGGAGCAGTTCTTC.

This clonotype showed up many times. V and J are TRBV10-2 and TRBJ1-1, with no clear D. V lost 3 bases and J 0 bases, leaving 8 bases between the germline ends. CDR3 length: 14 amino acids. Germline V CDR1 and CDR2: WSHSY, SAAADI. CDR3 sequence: CASSDDKVNTEAFF. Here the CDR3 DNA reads TGCGCCAGCAGTGACGACAAAGTGAACACTGAAGCTTTCTTT.

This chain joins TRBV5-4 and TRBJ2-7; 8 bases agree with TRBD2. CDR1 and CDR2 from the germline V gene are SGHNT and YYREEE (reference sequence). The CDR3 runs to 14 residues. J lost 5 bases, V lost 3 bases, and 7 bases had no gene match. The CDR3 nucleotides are TGTGCCAGCAGCTCCAGGACTAGCCCCCACGAGCAGTACTTC. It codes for CASSSRTSPHEQYF.